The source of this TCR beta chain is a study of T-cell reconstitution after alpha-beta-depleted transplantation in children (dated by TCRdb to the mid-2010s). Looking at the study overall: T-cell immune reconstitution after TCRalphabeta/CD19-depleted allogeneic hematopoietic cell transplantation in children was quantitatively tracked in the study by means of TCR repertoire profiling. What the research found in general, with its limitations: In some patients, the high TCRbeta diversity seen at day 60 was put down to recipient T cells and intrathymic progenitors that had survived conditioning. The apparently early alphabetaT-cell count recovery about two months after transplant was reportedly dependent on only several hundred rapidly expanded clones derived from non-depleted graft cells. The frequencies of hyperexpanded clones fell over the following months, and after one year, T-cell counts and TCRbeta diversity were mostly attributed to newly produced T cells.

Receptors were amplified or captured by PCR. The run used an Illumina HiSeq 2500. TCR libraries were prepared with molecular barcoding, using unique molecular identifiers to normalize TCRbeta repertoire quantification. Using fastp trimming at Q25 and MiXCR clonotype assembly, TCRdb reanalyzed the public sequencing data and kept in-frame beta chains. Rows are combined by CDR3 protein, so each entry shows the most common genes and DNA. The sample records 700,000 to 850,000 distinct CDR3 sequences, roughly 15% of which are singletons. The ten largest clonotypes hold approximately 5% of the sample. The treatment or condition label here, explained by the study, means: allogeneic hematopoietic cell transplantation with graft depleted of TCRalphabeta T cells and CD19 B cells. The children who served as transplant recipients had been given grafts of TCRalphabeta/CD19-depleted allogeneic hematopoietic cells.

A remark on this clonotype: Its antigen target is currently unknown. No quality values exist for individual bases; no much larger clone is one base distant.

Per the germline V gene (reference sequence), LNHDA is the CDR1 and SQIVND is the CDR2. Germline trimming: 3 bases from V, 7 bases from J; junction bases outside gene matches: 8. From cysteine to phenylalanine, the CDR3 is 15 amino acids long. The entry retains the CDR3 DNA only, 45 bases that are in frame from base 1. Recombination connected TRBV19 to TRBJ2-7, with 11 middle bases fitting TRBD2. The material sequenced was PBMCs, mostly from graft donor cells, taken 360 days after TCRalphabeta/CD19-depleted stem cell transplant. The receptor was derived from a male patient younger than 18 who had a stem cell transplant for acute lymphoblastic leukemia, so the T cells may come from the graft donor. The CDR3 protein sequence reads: CASSMEGLAAGEQYF. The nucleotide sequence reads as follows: TGTGCCAGTAGTATGGAGGGACTAGCGGCAGGTGAGCAGTACTTC.